This T cell receptor beta chain was captured in a study of Graves' ophthalmopathy and Graves' hyperthyroidism (dated by TCRdb to 2016 to 2019). Broadly, across the study: Peripheral blood was collected at initial diagnosis, before any treatment. TCR beta repertoire signatures were used to distinguish Graves' ophthalmopathy from Graves' hyperthyroidism and to predict progression to ophthalmopathy. In five to seven hyperthyroidism patients, T-cell repertoires of thyroid tissue and blood were compared. The independent validation cohort included under 20 hyperthyroidism patients plus 17 patients who later progressed from hyperthyroidism to ophthalmopathy. The 100 discovery patients were randomly split 7:3 into training and test sets. In total, 135 blood samples were TCR-sequenced: 40 to 45 ophthalmopathy, some 72 hyperthyroidism and some 17 hyperthyroidism-to-ophthalmopathy patients. Following sample collection, hyperthyroidism patients were given methimazole at a starting dose of 30 mg daily, and ophthalmopathy patients were given high-dose intravenous methylprednisolone. A discovery set of 100 patients (about 45 ophthalmopathy, 57 stable hyperthyroidism) was enrolled to explore V-J signatures distinguishing ophthalmopathy from hyperthyroidism.

Ophthalmopathy patients were characterized by moderately to severely active disease, a Clinical Activity Score of at least 3, a NOSPECS grade of at least 4, and a disease duration under 3 months. Patients were excluded if they had other autoimmune diseases, uncontrolled infections, pregnancy or lactation. Diagnosis relied on clinical symptoms, serum thyroxine, TRAb, thyroid ultrasound and orbital computed tomography. PBMCs were isolated from 8 to 10 ml of fresh peripheral blood by Ficoll-Paque density gradient centrifugation. Total RNA was extracted using Trizol reagent, and RNA quality was checked on an Agilent 2100 Bioanalyzer. The CDR1 and CDR2 encoded by the germline V gene are SQVTM and ANQGSEA. The CDR3 numbers 12 residues from cysteine through phenylalanine. Only the CDR3 region is kept as DNA, spanning 36 bases read in frame from base 1. Cut back by 6 bases and 6 bases, the V and J ends lie 15 bases apart.

TCR beta CDR3 regions were amplified from RNA transcripts for repertoire sequencing. A first-round RT-PCR used HTBI primers with the Qiagen OneStep RT-PCR kit, followed by a second-round multiplex PCR, size selection and purification. Libraries were sequenced on an Illumina HiSeq2000 using paired-end 100 bp reads. The published analysis was carried out like this. Reads were processed with SOAPnuke, discarding reads with adapters, uncalled bases, mean Phred below 15, or no exact constant-primer or identifier match. High-quality paired reads were merged with COPE v1.2.5. Each unique nucleotide sequence was defined as a clonotype, and clonotypes were aligned to IMGT TRB V, D and J references with MiTCR v1.1. Only V-J combinations with frequency above 0.0001 were analysed, covering more than 99% of repertoires. For each V-J combination, a TCR clonal expansion and chaos score was defined as F50 clonal expansion divided by the chaos observed in the TCRdist matrix. Welch's t-statistics and random forest were used to narrow the features down to roughly twelve V-J combinations, which were then fed into a naive Bayes classifier. Thyroid-blood repertoire similarity was quantified with the Morisita-Horn index. TCRdb cleaned the public reads at Q25 with fastp, built clones with MiXCR and kept in-frame beta chains. Each record represents a unique CDR3 protein, reported with the most common genes and DNA among its rows. Clone size and V and J calls follow TCRdb, not the original study. In all, the sample holds about 180,000 distinct CDR3 sequences, and roughly 37% of those were seen once. Jointly, the top ten make up under 6.5% of the sample.

Overall results and qualifications from the work: The 13-signature model separated ophthalmopathy from stable hyperthyroidism with approximately 90% sensitivity and approximately 83% specificity in cross-validation, and 80%/75% in the test set. In validation, the model predicted ophthalmopathy progression with about 71% sensitivity and approximately 75% specificity; approximately 12 predicted patients were CT-confirmed with GO in a median of approximately 6.5 months. Sample size was not predetermined statistically, and investigators were not blinded to group allocation. Most expanded thyroid clonotypes with frequency above 0.001 were also detected in blood, suggesting blood repertoires may reflect the thyroid immune response.

Details on this clonotype: No antigen is known for it. Nothing much larger sits one base from this clone, and base qualities are not available.

The V and J segments used are TRBV29-1 and TRBJ2-7; the D gene is possibly TRBD1, with 6 bases matching. The receptor comes from a woman in her thirties or forties with Graves' ophthalmopathy. Donor details come from another sample of the same person, matched by shared clones. Sequenced material: peripheral blood. In nucleotides, the sequence is TGCAGCGTGATAATACAGGGTCTCGAGCAGTACTTC. Translated, this gives CSVIIQGLEQYF.